Listed below are T cell receptor beta chains from one sample, sequenced in a study of blood T cells in healthy people across ages. TCRdb fed the 5' RACE reads into MiXCR, producing one record per CDR3 protein. The sample consists of 1.5 million to 2 million distinct CDR3 sequences, around 50% of them appearing once. Sequencing input: blood. These receptors were collected from a woman aged 40 to 55 in good health. The conserved cysteine and the conserved F or W are not part of the CDR3 here. Fields, in order: V gene, J gene, CDR3 protein.

v_gene: TRBV7-2; j_gene: TRBJ1-1; CDR3aa: ASSLAPTGYNMNTEAF
v_gene: TRBV10-2; j_gene: TRBJ2-5; CDR3aa: ATFGTGTSGYLEETQY
v_gene: TRBV5-1; j_gene: TRBJ2-1; CDR3aa: ASSAPSGGYNEQF
v_gene: TRBV4-3; j_gene: TRBJ2-7; CDR3aa: ASSQPGTSRQYNEQY
v_gene: TRBV12-3/TRBV12-4; j_gene: TRBJ1-1; CDR3aa: ASSFSGSRSEAF
v_gene: TRBV29-1; j_gene: TRBJ2-4; CDR3aa: SVDAGRGQY
v_gene: TRBV9; j_gene: TRBJ2-5; CDR3aa: ASSEALAGQETQY
v_gene: TRBV20-1; j_gene: TRBJ2-7; CDR3aa: SARKQGVTYEQY
v_gene: TRBV4-1; j_gene: TRBJ1-1; CDR3aa: ASSTYRVNTEAF
v_gene: TRBV6-2/TRBV6-3; j_gene: TRBJ2-5; CDR3aa: ASSPHVGKETQY
v_gene: TRBV6-1; j_gene: TRBJ2-1; CDR3aa: ASRKELAGGPYNEQF
v_gene: TRBV7-8; j_gene: TRBJ2-7; CDR3aa: ASSSDTGQGAYEQY
v_gene: TRBV12-3/TRBV12-4; j_gene: TRBJ1-2; CDR3aa: ASTNPPLSPT
v_gene: TRBV6-5; j_gene: TRBJ1-4; CDR3aa: ASSYYGSKLF
v_gene: TRBV28; j_gene: TRBJ2-5; CDR3aa: ASSFTSGVQETQY
v_gene: TRBV7-7; j_gene: TRBJ2-1; CDR3aa: ASSQTPSAGEQF
v_gene: TRBV7-2; j_gene: TRBJ2-5; CDR3aa: ASSPTQGEETQY
v_gene: TRBV24-1; j_gene: TRBJ2-3; CDR3aa: ATSSRTDRQY
v_gene: TRBV13; j_gene: TRBJ2-3; CDR3aa: ASSVWTGATGTQY
v_gene: TRBV5-1; j_gene: TRBJ2-5; CDR3aa: ASSLGPVSGGTQY
v_gene: TRBV6-5; j_gene: TRBJ2-5; CDR3aa: ASSIRDYVKETQY
v_gene: TRBV29-1; j_gene: TRBJ1-2; CDR3aa: SACCGYT
v_gene: TRBV6-1; j_gene: TRBJ2-3; CDR3aa: ASSDGRAFTDTQY
v_gene: TRBV20-1; j_gene: TRBJ2-3; CDR3aa: SARVEAGDTDTQY
v_gene: TRBV20-1; j_gene: TRBJ2-4; CDR3aa: SATLAKNIQY
v_gene: TRBV28; j_gene: TRBJ2-4; CDR3aa: ASSPGQGINIQY
v_gene: TRBV12-3/TRBV12-4; j_gene: TRBJ2-1; CDR3aa: ASTPLGLAGREQF
v_gene: TRBV7-2; j_gene: .; CDR3aa: ASSSRGGFYEQY
v_gene: TRBV6-2/TRBV6-3; j_gene: TRBJ1-4; CDR3aa: ASSYPNLGGTNEKLF
v_gene: TRBV5-1; j_gene: TRBJ2-5; CDR3aa: ASSWPAEETQY
v_gene: TRBV7-2; j_gene: TRBJ2-1; CDR3aa: ASQLSSRLYNEQF
v_gene: TRBV7-3; j_gene: TRBJ1-2; CDR3aa: ASSLGGQNGYT
v_gene: TRBV14; j_gene: TRBJ1-2; CDR3aa: AGSQQYGDGYT
v_gene: TRBV6-2/TRBV6-3; j_gene: TRBJ1-2; CDR3aa: ASSYSGNWANYGYT
v_gene: TRBV28; j_gene: TRBJ2-6; CDR3aa: ASCLQGWRQGGANVLT
v_gene: TRBV6-4; j_gene: TRBJ2-1; CDR3aa: ASSEGSGNEQF
v_gene: TRBV7-2; j_gene: TRBJ2-3; CDR3aa: ASSLGGLAGSDTQY
v_gene: TRBV10-3; j_gene: TRBJ2-1; CDR3aa: AIMATEEQF
v_gene: TRBV29-1; j_gene: TRBJ2-5; CDR3aa: SVDGETQY
v_gene: TRBV27; j_gene: TRBJ1-5; CDR3aa: VSSDLNQPQH
v_gene: TRBV6-2/TRBV6-3; j_gene: TRBJ1-1; CDR3aa: ASSYETGGRTEAF
v_gene: TRBV28; j_gene: TRBJ2-5; CDR3aa: ASSLRGGRSETQY
v_gene: TRBV5-6; j_gene: TRBJ2-1; CDR3aa: ASSSWDSPNEQF
v_gene: TRBV27; j_gene: TRBJ2-7; CDR3aa: ASSFQGTGTYEQY
v_gene: TRBV29-1; j_gene: TRBJ1-2; CDR3aa: SVENRTGPANYGYT
v_gene: TRBV7-2; j_gene: TRBJ2-7; CDR3aa: ASSPRGLGAYEQY
v_gene: TRBV12-3/TRBV12-4; j_gene: TRBJ2-1; CDR3aa: ASSLYGTGNNEQF
v_gene: TRBV6-2/TRBV6-3; j_gene: TRBJ2-5; CDR3aa: ASSYSVIGNQETQY
v_gene: TRBV2; j_gene: TRBJ2-7; CDR3aa: ASRDTSSSYEQY
v_gene: TRBV11-2; j_gene: TRBJ1-2; CDR3aa: ASSAMAGVVSDGYT
v_gene: TRBV2; j_gene: TRBJ2-5; CDR3aa: ASNGQGGQETQY
v_gene: TRBV4-1; j_gene: TRBJ2-1; CDR3aa: ASSRLAGSSSYNEQF
v_gene: TRBV7-8; j_gene: TRBJ2-5; CDR3aa: ASSLEGATPFPETQY